This T cell receptor (beta chain) was observed in a study of T-cell memory formation after mild COVID-19. 5'RACE primed at constant segments yielded TCR alpha and TCR beta cDNA libraries bearing sample barcodes and UMIs. TCRdb redid the calling of the 5' RACE reads with MiXCR, one entry per CDR3 protein. The data show roughly 280,000 distinct CDR3 sequences, with roughly 16% seen just once and around 23% held by the top ten. With 0 bases removed from V and 0 bases from J, the gap between germline ends came to 9 bases. The V gene's germline CDR1 is SGHRS and CDR2 YFSETQ. The CDR3 runs 15 residues. This clonotype was found many times.

This sequence originates from a man in his late teens or twenties who had mild COVID-19 (a few samples of this study predate the infection). Cell type and time point are not known. Sequences were obtained from PBMCs or a T cell subset sorted from them (not recorded which). The chain employs TRBV5-1 and TRBJ1-1; D is perhaps TRBD1 (5 bases). Here the CDR3 DNA reads TGCGCCAGCAGCTTGGTTGGGGCGATGAACACTGAAGCTTTCTTT. Translating it yields CASSLVGAMNTEAFF.